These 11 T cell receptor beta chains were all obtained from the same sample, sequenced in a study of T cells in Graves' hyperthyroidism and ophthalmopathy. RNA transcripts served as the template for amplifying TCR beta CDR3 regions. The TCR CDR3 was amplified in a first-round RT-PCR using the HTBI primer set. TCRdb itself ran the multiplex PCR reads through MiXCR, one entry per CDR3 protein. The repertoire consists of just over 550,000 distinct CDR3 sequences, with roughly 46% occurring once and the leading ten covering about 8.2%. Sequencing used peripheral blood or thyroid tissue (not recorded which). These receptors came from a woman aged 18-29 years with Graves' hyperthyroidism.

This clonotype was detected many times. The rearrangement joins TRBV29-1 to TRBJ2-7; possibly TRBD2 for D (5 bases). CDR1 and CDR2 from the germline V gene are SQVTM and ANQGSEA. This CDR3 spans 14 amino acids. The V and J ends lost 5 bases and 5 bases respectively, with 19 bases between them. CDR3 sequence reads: CSVIRGPSVHEQYF. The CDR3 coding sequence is TGCAGCGTTATCCGCGGGCCAAGCGTACACGAGCAGTACTTC.

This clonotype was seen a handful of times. The CDR3 nucleotides read TGTGCCAGCAGTTTCGTAGGTAGGAACACTGAAGCTTTCTTT. Translating gives CASSFVGRNTEAFF. The chain links TRBV12-3 or TRBV12-4 to TRBJ1-1; D unresolved. The CDR3 runs to 14 residues. V lost 3 bases and J 1 base, leaving 9 bases between the germline ends.

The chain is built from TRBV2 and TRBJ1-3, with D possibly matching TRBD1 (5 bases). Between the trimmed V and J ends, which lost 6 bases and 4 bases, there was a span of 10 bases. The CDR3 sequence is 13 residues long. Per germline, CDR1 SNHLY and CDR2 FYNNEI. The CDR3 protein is CASRFNRGNTIYF. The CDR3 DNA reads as TGTGCCAGCAGGTTTAACAGGGGAAACACCATATATTTT.

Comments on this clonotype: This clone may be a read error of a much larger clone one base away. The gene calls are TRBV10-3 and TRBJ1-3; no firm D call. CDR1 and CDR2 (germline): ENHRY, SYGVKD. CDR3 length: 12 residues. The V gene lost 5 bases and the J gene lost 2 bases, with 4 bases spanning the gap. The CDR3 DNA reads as TGTGCCATCAGTTTCCCTGGAAACACCATATATTTT. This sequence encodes CAISFPGNTIYF.

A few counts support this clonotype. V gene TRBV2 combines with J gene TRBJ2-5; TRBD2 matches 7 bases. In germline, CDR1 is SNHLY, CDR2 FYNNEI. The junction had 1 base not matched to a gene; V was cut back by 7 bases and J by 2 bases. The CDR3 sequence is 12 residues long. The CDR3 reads CASIGGQETQYF. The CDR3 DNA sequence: TGTGCCAGCATCGGGGGGCAAGAGACCCAGTACTTC.

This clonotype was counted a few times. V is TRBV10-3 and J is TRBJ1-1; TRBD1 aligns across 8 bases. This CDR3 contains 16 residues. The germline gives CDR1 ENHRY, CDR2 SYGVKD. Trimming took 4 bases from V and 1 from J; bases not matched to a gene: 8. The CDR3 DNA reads TGTGCCATCAGTGCCGCGACAGGGGTGGGGAACACTGAAGCTTTCTTT. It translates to CAISAATGVGNTEAFF.

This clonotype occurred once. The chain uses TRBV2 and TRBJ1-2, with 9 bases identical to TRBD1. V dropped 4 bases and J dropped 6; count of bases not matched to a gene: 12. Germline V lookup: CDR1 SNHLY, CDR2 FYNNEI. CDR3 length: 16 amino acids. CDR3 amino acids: CASSGLGTGFLDGYTF. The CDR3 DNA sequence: TGTGCCAGCAGTGGCCTAGGGACAGGGTTTCTCGATGGCTACACCTTC.

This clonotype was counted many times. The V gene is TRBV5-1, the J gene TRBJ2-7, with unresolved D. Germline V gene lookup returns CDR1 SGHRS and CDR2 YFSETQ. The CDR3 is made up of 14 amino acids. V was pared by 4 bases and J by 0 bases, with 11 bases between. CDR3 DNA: TGCGCCAGCAGCGCTGGACCGATCTCCTACGAGCAGTACTTC. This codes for CASSAGPISYEQYF.

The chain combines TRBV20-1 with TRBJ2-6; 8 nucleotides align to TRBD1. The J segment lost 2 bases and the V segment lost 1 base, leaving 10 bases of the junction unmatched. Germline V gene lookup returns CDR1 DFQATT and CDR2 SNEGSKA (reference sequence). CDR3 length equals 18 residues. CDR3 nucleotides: TGCAGTGCTAGAGCAGCCACAGGGGGGTATCCTGGGGCCAACGTCCTGACTTTC. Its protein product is CSARAATGGYPGANVLTF.

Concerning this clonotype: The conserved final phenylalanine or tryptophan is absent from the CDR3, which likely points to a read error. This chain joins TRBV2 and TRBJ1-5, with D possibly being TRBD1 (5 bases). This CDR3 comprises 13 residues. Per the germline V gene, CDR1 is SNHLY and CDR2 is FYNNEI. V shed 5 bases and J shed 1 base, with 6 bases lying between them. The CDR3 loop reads CASSRGSNQPQHL. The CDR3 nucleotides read TGTGCCAGCAGTCGGGGGAGCAATCAGCCCCAGCATCTT.

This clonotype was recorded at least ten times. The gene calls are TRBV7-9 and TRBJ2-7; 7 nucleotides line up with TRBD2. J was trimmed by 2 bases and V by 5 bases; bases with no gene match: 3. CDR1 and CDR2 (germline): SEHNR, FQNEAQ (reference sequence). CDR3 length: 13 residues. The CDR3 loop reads CASSPGRPYEQYF. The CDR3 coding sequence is TGTGCCAGCAGCCCCGGGAGGCCCTACGAGCAGTACTTC.